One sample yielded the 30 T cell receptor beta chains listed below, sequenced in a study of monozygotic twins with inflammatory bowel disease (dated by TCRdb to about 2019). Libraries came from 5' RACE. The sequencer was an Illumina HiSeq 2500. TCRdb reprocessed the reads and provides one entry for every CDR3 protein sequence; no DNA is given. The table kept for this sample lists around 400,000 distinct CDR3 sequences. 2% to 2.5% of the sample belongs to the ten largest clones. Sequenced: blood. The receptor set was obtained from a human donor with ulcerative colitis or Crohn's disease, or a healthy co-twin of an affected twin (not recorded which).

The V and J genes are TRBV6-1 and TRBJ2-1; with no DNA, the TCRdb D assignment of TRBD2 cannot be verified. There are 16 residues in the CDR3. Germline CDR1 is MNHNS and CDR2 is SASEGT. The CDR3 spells CASSNLLAGPYNEQFF.

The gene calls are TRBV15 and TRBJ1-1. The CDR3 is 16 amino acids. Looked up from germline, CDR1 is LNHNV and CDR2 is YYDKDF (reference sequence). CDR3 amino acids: CATRPRGGIMNTEAFF.

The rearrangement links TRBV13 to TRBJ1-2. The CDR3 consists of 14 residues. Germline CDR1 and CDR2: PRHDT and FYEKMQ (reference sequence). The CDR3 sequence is CASSFRSPNYGYTF.

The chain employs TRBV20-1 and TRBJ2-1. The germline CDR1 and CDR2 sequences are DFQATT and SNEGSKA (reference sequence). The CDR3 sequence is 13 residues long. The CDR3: CSAREPMGNEQFF.

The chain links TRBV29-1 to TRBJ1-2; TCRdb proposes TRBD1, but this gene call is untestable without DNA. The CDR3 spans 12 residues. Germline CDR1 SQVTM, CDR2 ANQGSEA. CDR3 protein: CSVRRGVDGYTF.

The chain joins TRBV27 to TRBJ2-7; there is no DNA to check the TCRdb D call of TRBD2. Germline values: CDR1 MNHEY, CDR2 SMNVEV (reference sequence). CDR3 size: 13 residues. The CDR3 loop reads CASKGGSRGEQYF.

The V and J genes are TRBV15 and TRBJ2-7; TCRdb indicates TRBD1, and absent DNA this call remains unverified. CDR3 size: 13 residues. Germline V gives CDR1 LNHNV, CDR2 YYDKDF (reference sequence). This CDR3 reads CATSRDRGYEQYF.

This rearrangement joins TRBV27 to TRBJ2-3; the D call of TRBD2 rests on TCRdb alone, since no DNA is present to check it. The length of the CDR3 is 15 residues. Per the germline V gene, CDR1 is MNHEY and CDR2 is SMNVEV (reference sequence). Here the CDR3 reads CATRPTSGLTDTQYF.

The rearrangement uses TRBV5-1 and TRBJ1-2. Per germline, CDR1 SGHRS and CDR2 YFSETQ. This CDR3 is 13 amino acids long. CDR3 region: CASSIGQSYGYTF.

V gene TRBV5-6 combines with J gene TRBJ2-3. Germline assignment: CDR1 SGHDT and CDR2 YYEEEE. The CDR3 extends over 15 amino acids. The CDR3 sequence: CASSIDPLSTYTQYF.

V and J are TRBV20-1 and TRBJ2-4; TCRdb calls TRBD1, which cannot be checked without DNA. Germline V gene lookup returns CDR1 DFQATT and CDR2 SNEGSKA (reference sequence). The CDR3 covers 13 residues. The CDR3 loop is CSAPGQGVPIQYF.

The CDR3: CASSWGTSGSIFSWGEQFF. The chain is built from TRBV5-1 and TRBJ2-1; TCRdb designates TRBD2, a call that cannot be tested without DNA. This CDR3 spans 19 amino acids. The germline V gene has CDR1 SGHRS and CDR2 YFSETQ.

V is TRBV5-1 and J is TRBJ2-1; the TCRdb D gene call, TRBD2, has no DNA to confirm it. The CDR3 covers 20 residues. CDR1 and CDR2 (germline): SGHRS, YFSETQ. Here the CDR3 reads CASSSLVAGALSSATNEQFF.

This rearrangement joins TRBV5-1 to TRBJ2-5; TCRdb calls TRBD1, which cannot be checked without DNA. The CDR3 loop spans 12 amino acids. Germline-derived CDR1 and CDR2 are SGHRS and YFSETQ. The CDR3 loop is CASSVPMGTQYF. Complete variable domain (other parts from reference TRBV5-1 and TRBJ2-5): KAGVTQTPRYLIKTRGQQVTLSCSPISGHRSVSWYQQTPGQGLQFLFEYFSETQRNKGNFPGRFSGRQFSNSRSEMNVSTLELGDSALYLCASSVPMGTQYFGPGTRLLVL.

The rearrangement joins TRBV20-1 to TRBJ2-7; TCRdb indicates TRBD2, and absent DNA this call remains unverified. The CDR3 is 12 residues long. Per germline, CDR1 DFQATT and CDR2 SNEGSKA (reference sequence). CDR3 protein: CSATSGTYEQYF.

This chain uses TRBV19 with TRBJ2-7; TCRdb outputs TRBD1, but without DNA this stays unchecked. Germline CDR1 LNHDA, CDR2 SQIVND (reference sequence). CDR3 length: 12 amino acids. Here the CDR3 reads CASSIDRQEQYF.

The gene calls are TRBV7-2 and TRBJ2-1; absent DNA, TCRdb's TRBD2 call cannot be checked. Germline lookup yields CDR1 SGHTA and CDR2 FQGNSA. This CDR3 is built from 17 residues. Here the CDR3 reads CASSLSHGAPAYNEQFF.

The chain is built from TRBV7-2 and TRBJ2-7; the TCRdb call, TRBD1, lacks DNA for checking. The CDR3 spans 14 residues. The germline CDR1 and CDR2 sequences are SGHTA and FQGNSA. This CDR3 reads CASSLEASGAPSYF.

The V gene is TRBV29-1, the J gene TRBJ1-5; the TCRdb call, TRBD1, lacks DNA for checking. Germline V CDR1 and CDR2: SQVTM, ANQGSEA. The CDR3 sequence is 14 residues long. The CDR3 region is CSVGAGVDNQPQHF.

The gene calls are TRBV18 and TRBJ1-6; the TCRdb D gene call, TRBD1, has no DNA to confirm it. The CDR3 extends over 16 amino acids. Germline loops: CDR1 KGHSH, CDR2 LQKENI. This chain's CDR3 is CASSHRDRSVNSPLHF. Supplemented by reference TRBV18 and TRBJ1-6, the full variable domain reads NAGVMQNPRHLVRRRGQEARLRCSPMKGHSHVYWYRQLPEEGLKFMVYLQKENIIDESGMPKERFSAEFPKEGPSILRIQQVVRGDSAAYFCASSHRDRSVNSPLHFGNGTRLTVT.

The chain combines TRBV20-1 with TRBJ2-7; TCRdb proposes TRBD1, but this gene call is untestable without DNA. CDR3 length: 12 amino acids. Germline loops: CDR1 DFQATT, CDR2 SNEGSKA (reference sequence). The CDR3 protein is CSAGGGIYEQYF.

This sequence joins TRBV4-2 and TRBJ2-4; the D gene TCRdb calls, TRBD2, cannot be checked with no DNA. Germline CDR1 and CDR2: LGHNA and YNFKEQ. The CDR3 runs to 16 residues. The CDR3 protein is CASSRTSAGTSNIQYF.

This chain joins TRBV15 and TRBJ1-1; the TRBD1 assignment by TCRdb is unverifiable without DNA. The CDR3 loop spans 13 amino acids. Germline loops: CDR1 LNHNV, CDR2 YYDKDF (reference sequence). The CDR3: CATSKEQGSEAFF.

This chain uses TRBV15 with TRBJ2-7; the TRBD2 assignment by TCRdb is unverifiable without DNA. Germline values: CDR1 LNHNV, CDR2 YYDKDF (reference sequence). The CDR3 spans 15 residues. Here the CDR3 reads CATSRVLLAAYEQYF.

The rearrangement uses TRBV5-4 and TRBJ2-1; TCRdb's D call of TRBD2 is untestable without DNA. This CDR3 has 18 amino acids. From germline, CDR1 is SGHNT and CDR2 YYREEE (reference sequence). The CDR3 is CASSTEGPGKRFYNEQFF.

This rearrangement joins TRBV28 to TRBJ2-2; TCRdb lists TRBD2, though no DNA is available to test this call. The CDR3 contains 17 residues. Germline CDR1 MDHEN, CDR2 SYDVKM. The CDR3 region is CASSLSGESRDTGELFF. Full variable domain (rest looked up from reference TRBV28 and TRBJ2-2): DVKVTQSSRYLVKRTGEKVFLECVQDMDHENMFWYRQDPGLGLRLIYFSYDVKMKEKGDIPEGYSVSREKKERFSLILESASTNQTSMYLCASSLSGESRDTGELFFGEGSRLTVL.

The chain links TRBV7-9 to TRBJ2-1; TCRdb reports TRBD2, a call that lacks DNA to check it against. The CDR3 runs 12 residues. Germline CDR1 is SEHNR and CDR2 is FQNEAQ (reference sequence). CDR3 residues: CASRSEGNEQFF.

The chain's CDR3 is CASSGDSTSRYNEQFF. The chain links TRBV7-3 to TRBJ2-1; TCRdb outputs TRBD2, but without DNA this stays unchecked. This CDR3 has 16 residues. CDR1 and CDR2 (germline): SGHTA, FQGTGA.

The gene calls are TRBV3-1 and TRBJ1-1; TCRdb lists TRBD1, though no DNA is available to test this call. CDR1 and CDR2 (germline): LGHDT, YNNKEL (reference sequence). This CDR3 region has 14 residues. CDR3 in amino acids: CASTGQGRDTEAFF. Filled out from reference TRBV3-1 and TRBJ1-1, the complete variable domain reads DTAVSQTPKYLVTQMGNDKSIKCEQNLGHDTMYWYKQDSKKFLKIMFSYNNKELIINETVPNRFSPKSPDKAHLNLHINSLELGDSAVYFCASTGQGRDTEAFFGQGTRLTVV.

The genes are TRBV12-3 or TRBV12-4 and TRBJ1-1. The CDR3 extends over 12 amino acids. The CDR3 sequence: CASSRSNGEAFF.